One TCR beta chain is described in this entry. The clone's antigen remains unknown. No much larger clone exists at a distance of one base, and base qualities are not known. Genomic DNA was isolated with the QIAamp DNA kit from frozen aliquots of single-cell suspensions that had not been sorted. The tumour samples consisted of surgically resected non-small cell lung cancer tissue. Tissues were received within 2 hours of resection and were immediately processed into single-cell suspensions. Tissue was broken up mechanically, digested enzymatically with DNase I, collagenase I and hyaluronidase for under 35 minutes at 37 degrees C, and then filtered and RBC-lysed. A two-step multiplex PCR was used to amplify TCR-beta CDR3 regions from genomic DNA, and Illumina-compatible adaptors were added in the second step. TCR-beta immunosequencing was performed on an Illumina platform as a commercial immunoSEQ service. Per the original workflow: Repertoires were summarised by productive clonality and by Top 10 Clones, defined as the percentage of T-cell templates derived from the ten most frequent sequences. Productive clonality ranged from 0 to 1, with 1 indicating a monoclonal population. Tumour-associated clones, identified using log10 scatter plots, were defined as sequences that made up at least 0.1% of tumour T-cell templates and were not found in the matched non-adjacent lung. Analyses were done in GraphPad Prism7 and R, with Student's t-tests for two-group comparisons, ANOVA for stages, and linear regression for relationships. The immuneACCESS repertoire file appears here via TCRdb, limited to in-frame rearrangements. These files lack a portion of the clones; in checked studies, under half of the deficit traces to unresolved V genes, and the cause of the others is not known. The DNA was the basis for D and trimming; V, J and clone size are from that table. For this sample the table gives a few thousand clones, of which roughly three quarters were detected only once. The ten largest clones capture 6% to 8.5% of the sample.

These data belong to a study of immune cell composition in non-small cell lung cancer (dated by TCRdb to about 2017). For the study in its entirety: Histologic subtype was assigned using H&E plus p63, CK5, Napsin A and TTF-1 immunohistochemistry, mainly lung adenocarcinoma or squamous cell carcinoma. A handful of tumour specimens with TCR-beta data were rare histological subtypes and were excluded from the subtype comparisons. Supplementary cohort #1 consisted of roughly eleven lung adenocarcinoma cases with paired tumour/lung TCR-beta sequencing and with TIL populations generated to assess tumour reactivity. Using Adaptive Biotechnologies, the researchers ran TCR-beta sequencing on approximately 36 paired NSCLC tumour and non-adjacent lung specimens, along with around 25 tumour-only specimens.

The research as a whole found: Smoking pack-years did not significantly correlate with tumour TCR-beta clonality. Significantly higher Top 10 clone scores and productive clonality were observed in lung squamous cell carcinoma than in lung adenocarcinoma tumours. Nearly half of NSCLC cases had tumour-associated clones >0.5%, found in roughly a third of adenocarcinomas compared with approximately 77% of squamous carcinomas. Across some ten adenocarcinoma cases, the maximal tumour-associated clone frequency showed a strong correlation with TIL tumour reactivity, but overall clonality showed no such correlation. The reactivity cohort included only about nine cases, and whether tumour-reactive clones share sequences with the dominant in vivo tumour-associated clones was not shown.

This TCR was sampled from a human donor with non-small cell lung cancer. The specimen sequenced was lung tumor tissue.

The DNA sequence is TGCAGCGTAGGGGCAGGGGCCTACAATGAGCAGTTCTTC. This yields the protein CSVGAGAYNEQFF. The rearranged segments are TRBV29-1 and TRBJ2-1; TRBD1 is a weak D gene call, 6 bases matching. The CDR3 holds 13 amino acids from the cysteine to the phenylalanine. The read is trimmed to its CDR3 DNA, 39 bases read in frame from base 1. At the junction V is shortened by 6 bases and J by 2 bases, with 11 bases in between. Via the germline V gene, CDR1 is SQVTM and CDR2 ANQGSEA.